A selection of T cell receptor beta chains follows, all from one sample in a study of CD8 T cells in Susac syndrome. TCRdb ran MiXCR on the immunoSEQ multiplex PCR reads and lists one entry per CDR3 protein. The sample yields just over 150,000 distinct CDR3 sequences, nearly 97% seen once. The sequenced material came from CD8+ T cells from PBMCs. The receptors shown here come from a human donor with multiple sclerosis. Each CDR3 is given without its conserved first and last residue.

j_call v_call cdr3_aa
TRBJ2-4 TRBV20-1 SARGGHSKNIQY
TRBJ2-1 TRBV20-1 SAHNGLAGDLNEQF
TRBJ2-5 TRBV27 ASSNQDQETQY
TRBJ2-1 TRBV11-1 ASSSQLRRGFIGSNYNEQF
TRBJ1-1 TRBV29-1 SGSRSDEAF
TRBJ1-5 TRBV13 ASSLGRNNQPQH
TRBJ2-1 TRBV19 ASSIDTNSYNEQF
TRBJ2-7 TRBV14 ASSQARRFYEQY
TRBJ2-7 TRBV18 ASSPGTGGWEQY
TRBJ2-7 TRBV5-4 ASSLVKLGKDEQY
TRBJ2-7 TRBV7-9 ASSSLTGGAPYEQY
TRBJ1-2 TRBV27 ASGEGGIGYGYT
TRBJ2-7 TRBV25-1 ASSVNIEQY
TRBJ2-1 TRBV27 ASSLSWDSRDEQF
TRBJ1-1 TRBV30 ASTQVNTEAF
TRBJ2-1 TRBV2 ASSDGGGADEQF